The text below deals with one TCR beta chain. The sample is drawn from a study of T cell responses to AZD1222 COVID-19 vaccine. TCRdb's copy holds only in-frame clones and misses some; the assay was immunoSEQ multiplex PCR. This table holds roughly 90,000 clones, 85% to 90% found once. The ends were cut back, 7 bases at V and 0 bases at J, with 10 bases in the middle. Per the germline V gene, CDR1 is SNHLY and CDR2 is FYNNEI. The CDR3 is 14 residues long. The receptor was isolated from an adult who received the AZD1222 COVID-19 vaccine. The source was peripheral blood, collected 28 days after the second AZD1222 dose. The chain links TRBV2 to TRBJ1-3; possibly TRBD1 for D (5 bases). The CDR3 here is CASTTGTSGNTIYF. Written as DNA, the CDR3 is TGTGCCAGCACAACAGGAACCTCTGGAAACACCATATATTTT.